This is a list of T cell receptor beta chains from one sample in a study of blood T cells in healthy people across ages. TCRdb re-called the 5' RACE reads with MiXCR, one entry per CDR3 protein. The sample carries 650,000 to 700,000 distinct CDR3 sequences, approximately 30% recorded once. Sequenced material: blood. These receptors came from a woman older than 75 in good health. Both conserved end residues are part of each CDR3. The D gene is left open where the match is weak. Rows may omit the clone size; those that give it use once, few, many or a size class.

>TRBD2|TRBJ2-3|.|TRBV29-1
CSVAASGVPDTQYF
TGCAGCGTCGCGGCTAGCGGGGTCCCAGATACGCAGTATTTT
>.|TRBJ1-4|.|TRBV5-1
CASSLGGRIEKLFF
TGCGCCAGCAGCCTGGGGGGGCGGATTGAAAAACTGTTTTTT
>.|TRBJ2-7|many|TRBV9
CASSPQGGGGRDEQYF
TGTGCCAGCAGCCCACAGGGGGGCGGGGGCCGGGACGAGCAGTACTTC
>TRBD1|TRBJ2-5|many|TRBV20-1
CSARDSWTGKETQYF
TGCAGTGCTAGGGACTCCTGGACAGGAAAAGAGACCCAGTACTTC
>TRBD2|TRBJ2-1|many|TRBV25-1
CASSIPKGSSGRYNEQFF
TGTGCCAGCAGTATCCCCAAAGGAAGTAGCGGGCGATACAATGAGCAGTTCTTC
>TRBD1|TRBJ1-1|few|TRBV5-1
CASSSIRTGDTEAFF
TGCGCCAGCAGCTCGATACGGACAGGGGATACTGAAGCTTTCTTT
>TRBD2|TRBJ2-7|many|TRBV7-2
CASSLAETSGTFYEQYF
TGTGCCAGCAGCTTAGCGGAGACTAGCGGAACTTTCTACGAGCAGTACTTC
>.|TRBJ2-5|many|TRBV20-1
CSAPLTRGETQYF
TGCAGTGCTCCATTGACTAGAGGAGAGACCCAGTACTTC
>.|TRBJ2-3|.|TRBV12-3/TRBV12-4
CASSLGQGRADMQYF
TGTGCCAGCAGTTTAGGTCAGGGGCGAGCAGATATGCAGTATTTT
>.|TRBJ1-2|few|TRBV5-1
CASSPDSKKRYGYTF
TGCGCCAGCAGCCCCGACAGCAAAAAACGCTATGGCTACACCTTC
>.|TRBJ1-5|many|TRBV25-1
CASSAPGTGMPQHF
TGTGCCAGCAGTGCACCGGGAACAGGAATGCCCCAGCATTTT
>TRBD2|TRBJ2-7|many|TRBV7-2
CASSLAWGGEQYF
TGTGCCAGCAGCTTAGCGTGGGGGGGCGAGCAGTACTTC
>.|TRBJ2-4|many|TRBV7-2
CASSSGFIQYF
TGTGCCAGCAGCTCGGGGTTCATTCAGTACTTC
>.|TRBJ1-5|.|TRBV12-3/TRBV12-4
CASSRSGWSNQPQHF
TGTGCCAGCAGCCGATCGGGATGGAGCAATCAGCCCCAGCATTTT
>TRBD2|TRBJ2-7|few|TRBV29-1
CSVEWGIAGASYEQYF
TGCAGCGTTGAATGGGGCATAGCGGGGGCCAGCTACGAGCAGTACTTC
>.|TRBJ2-5|.|TRBV7-9
CASSGGLLAKETQYF
TGTGCCAGCAGCGGGGGACTGCTAGCGAAAGAGACCCAGTACTTC
>TRBD2|TRBJ2-5|many|TRBV5-6
CASSLVSSGIFQETQYF
TGTGCCAGCAGCTTGGTGTCTAGCGGAATCTTCCAAGAGACCCAGTACTTC
>TRBD1|TRBJ1-6|.|TRBV20-1
CSASWGQVDSPLHF
TGCAGTGCTAGCTGGGGACAGGTGGACTCACCCCTCCACTTT
>.|TRBJ1-1|many|TRBV5-1
CASSLAREATEAFF
TGCGCCAGCAGCTTAGCCAGGGAGGCCACTGAAGCTTTCTTT
>TRBD1|TRBJ2-3|many|TRBV7-6
CASSFEGAMDTQYF
TGTGCCAGCAGCTTTGAGGGGGCAATGGATACGCAGTATTTT
>.|TRBJ1-1|few|TRBV11-2
CASTQATGGIAEAFF
TGTGCCAGCACCCAGGCGACTGGGGGCATCGCTGAAGCTTTCTTT
>.|TRBJ2-1|many|TRBV6-2/TRBV6-3
CASSPSLGNLHEQFF
TGTGCCAGCAGCCCAAGTTTGGGTAATCTCCATGAGCAGTTCTTC
>.|TRBJ2-3|.|TRBV20-1
CSALLGPGDTQYF
TGCAGTGCCTTGTTGGGACCCGGGGATACGCAGTATTTT
>.|TRBJ2-3|many|TRBV5-1
CASSQSSPTDTQYF
TGCGCCAGCAGCCAGTCGTCCCCCACAGATACGCAGTATTTT
>.|TRBJ2-3|many|TRBV29-1
CSVGESADTQYF
TGCAGCGTTGGTGAGAGCGCAGATACGCAGTATTTT
>TRBD1|TRBJ2-1|many|TRBV5-5
CASSIRPGQGLGSSYNEQFF
TGTGCCAGCAGCATTCGCCCGGGACAGGGTTTGGGAAGCTCCTACAATGAGCAGTTCTTC
>.|TRBJ2-7|.|TRBV5-1
CASSLGQGTRINFEQYF
TGCGCCAGCAGCTTGGGACAGGGGACTAGGATAAACTTCGAGCAGTACTTC
>TRBD1|TRBJ1-4|.|TRBV5-5
CASSSIAGTGNEKLFF
TGTGCCAGCAGCTCCATCGCCGGGACAGGGAATGAAAAGCTGTTTTTT
>.|TRBJ2-6|many|TRBV29-1
CSVTNNGGSGANVLTF
TGCAGCGTGACCAATAATGGGGGATCTGGGGCCAACGTCCTGACTTTC
>.|TRBJ2-2|.|TRBV5-6
CASSLAAAVTGELFF
TGTGCCAGCAGCTTGGCCGCGGCAGTCACCGGGGAGCTGTTTTTT
>.|TRBJ1-2|many|TRBV20-1
CSALIGGEDGYTF
TGCAGTGCCCTGATCGGGGGGGAGGATGGCTACACCTTC
>TRBD2|TRBJ2-1|.|TRBV7-2
CASSLGFLAGVDEQFF
TGTGCCAGCAGCTTGGGGTTTCTAGCGGGAGTTGATGAGCAGTTCTTC
>TRBD1|TRBJ1-2|many|TRBV7-2
CASIPGTGAGYTF
TGTGCCAGCATCCCAGGGACAGGGGCTGGCTACACCTTC
>TRBD1|TRBJ2-7|many|TRBV6-5
CASSRDRGREQYF
TGTGCCAGCAGCCGGGACAGGGGACGCGAGCAGTACTTC
>TRBD1|TRBJ1-5|few|TRBV20-1
CSARTGENQPQHF
TGCAGTGCCCGGACAGGGGAGAATCAGCCCCAGCATTTT
>TRBD2|TRBJ2-5|.|TRBV7-6
CASSLRRASGSTQETQYF
TGTGCCAGCAGCTTACGTCGGGCTAGCGGCAGTACACAAGAGACCCAGTACTTC
>TRBD1|TRBJ2-7|many|TRBV11-2
CASSRGRGEQYF
TGTGCCAGCAGCCGTGGCAGGGGGGAGCAGTACTTC
>TRBD1|TRBJ2-7|few|TRBV18
CASSPPAFDRVYEQYF
TGTGCCAGCTCACCACCGGCTTTCGACAGGGTCTACGAGCAGTACTTC
>.|TRBJ2-4|.|TRBV20-1
CSVTSDVAKNIQYF
TGCAGTGTTACTAGTGATGTAGCCAAAAACATTCAGTACTTC
>.|TRBJ1-3|.|TRBV5-1
CASSSDKKGNTIYF
TGCGCCAGCAGCTCGGACAAAAAGGGAAACACCATATATTTT
>TRBD1|TRBJ1-5|many|TRBV20-1
CSATRGRTGQPQHF
TGCAGTGCTACCAGGGGGCGAACGGGGCAGCCCCAGCATTTT
>.|TRBJ1-1|few|TRBV28
CATQEGALITNTEAFF
TGTGCCACTCAGGAAGGGGCCCTTATAACGAACACTGAAGCTTTCTTT
>.|TRBJ2-6|.|TRBV24-1
CATSDRGLEVLTF
TGTGCCACCAGTGATAGGGGGTTGGAGGTCCTGACTTTC
>TRBD2|TRBJ2-3|.|TRBV4-1
CASSPNLETSGGADTQYF
TGCGCCAGCAGCCCCAATCTCGAGACTAGCGGGGGGGCCGATACGCAGTATTTT
>.|TRBJ1-1|.|TRBV7-3
CASSPSHGNTEAFF
TGTGCCAGCAGCCCGTCCCACGGGAACACTGAAGCTTTCTTT
>.|TRBJ2-1|.|TRBV20-1
CSTRDVTRRPNEQFF
TGCAGTACTAGAGATGTGACCCGACGCCCCAATGAGCAGTTCTTC
>.|TRBJ2-3|many|TRBV3-1
CASSHTTDTQYF
TGTGCCAGCAGCCATACCACAGATACGCAGTATTTT
>TRBD1|TRBJ2-7|many|TRBV5-1
CASSLESGRGLYEQYF
TGCGCCAGCAGCTTGGAATCCGGAAGGGGGCTCTACGAGCAGTACTTC
>.|TRBJ1-5|few|TRBV6-1
CASRPLRQSSQPQHF
TGTGCCAGCAGGCCGCTCAGACAGTCCTCTCAGCCCCAGCATTTT
>.|TRBJ2-6|many|TRBV5-1
CASSLVSGANVLTF
TGCGCCAGCAGCTTAGTGTCTGGGGCCAACGTCCTGACTTTC
>TRBD1|TRBJ1-1|.|TRBV7-9
CASSLTGESTEAFF
TGTGCCAGCAGCCTAACAGGGGAGAGCACTGAAGCTTTCTTT
>.|TRBJ2-7|many|TRBV9
CASSVGVSSYEQYF
TGTGCCAGCAGCGTAGGCGTGAGCTCCTACGAGCAGTACTTC
>.|TRBJ2-3|.|TRBV11-2
CASSLEGRAGDTQYF
TGTGCCAGCAGCTTAGAGGGCAGGGCCGGAGATACGCAGTATTTT
>.|TRBJ2-7|many|TRBV7-3
CASSLNPGGLYEQYF
TGTGCCAGCAGCTTAAATCCAGGGGGACTCTACGAGCAGTACTTC
>TRBD1|TRBJ1-2|many|TRBV5-6
CASSRDRAVYGYTF
TGTGCCAGCAGTCGGGACAGGGCGGTCTATGGCTACACCTTC
>.|TRBJ1-2|many|TRBV12-3/TRBV12-4
CASSLTGYNYGYTF
TGTGCCAGCAGTTTGACAGGATATAACTATGGCTACACCTTC